The subject of this entry is one TCR beta chain. Its antigen is unknown. Some clones are missing from TCRdb's copy, which holds only in-frame ones; the method was immunoSEQ multiplex PCR. This sample has some 96,000 clones, with about 93% found just once. Regarding time point: cycle 4 day 1 (C4D1), after around six weeks of nivolumab. All the patients suffered relapse after autologous stem cell transplantation, and brentuximab vedotin exposure differed. This entry belongs to a study of PD-1 blockade in classical Hodgkin lymphoma. General study points: Newly diagnosed and completely responding patients shared comparable baseline diversity. Unlike CD8+ TCR diversity, which did not rise significantly by C4D1, CD4+ TCR diversity did. As was reported, newly diagnosed patients showed lower baseline TCR diversity than healthy donors did.

The V end was cut by 3 bases, the J end by 3 bases, with 14 bases between. The CDR3 extends over 15 amino acids. Germline CDR1 reads SEHNR; CDR2 reads FQNEAQ (reference sequence). The chain links TRBV7-9 to TRBJ1-1, with a tentative D call TRBD1 (5 bases). Sample: peripheral blood mononuclear cells (PBMCs), taken before the fourth cycle of nivolumab. The TCR comes from a human donor with classical Hodgkin lymphoma. Here the CDR3 reads CASSFPKDSHTEAFF. CDR3 DNA: TGTGCCAGCAGCTTTCCTAAAGACAGTCACACTGAAGCTTTCTTT. Supplemented by reference TRBV7-9 and TRBJ1-1, the full variable domain reads DTGVSQNPRHKITKRGQNVTFRCDPISEHNRLYWYRQTLGQGPEFLTYFQNEAQLEKSRLLSDRFSAERPKGSFSTLEIQRTEQGDSAMYLCASSFPKDSHTEAFFGQGTRLTVV.